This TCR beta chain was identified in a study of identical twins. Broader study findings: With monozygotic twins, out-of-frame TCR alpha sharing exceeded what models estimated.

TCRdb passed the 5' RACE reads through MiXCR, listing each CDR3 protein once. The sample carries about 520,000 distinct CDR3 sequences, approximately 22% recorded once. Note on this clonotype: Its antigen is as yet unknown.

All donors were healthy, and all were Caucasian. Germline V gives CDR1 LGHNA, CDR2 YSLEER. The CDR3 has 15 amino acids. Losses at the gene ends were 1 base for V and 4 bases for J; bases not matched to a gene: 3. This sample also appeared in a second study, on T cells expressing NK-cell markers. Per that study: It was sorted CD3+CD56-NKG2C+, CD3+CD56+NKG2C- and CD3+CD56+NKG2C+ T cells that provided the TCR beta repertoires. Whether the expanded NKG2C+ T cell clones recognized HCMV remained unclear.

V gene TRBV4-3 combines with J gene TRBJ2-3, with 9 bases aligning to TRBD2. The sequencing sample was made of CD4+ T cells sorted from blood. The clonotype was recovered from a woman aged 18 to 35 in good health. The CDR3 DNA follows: TGCGCCAGCAGCCAAGTTAGCGGGAGAGCAGATACGCAGTATTTT. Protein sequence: CASSQVSGRADTQYF.